This TCR beta chain was sequenced during a study of OX40 agonist ivuxolimab in advanced cancers. Study-wide context: Ivuxolimab was an agonistic, fully human IgG2 monoclonal antibody directed against OX40 (CD134), a costimulatory receptor. Intravenous ivuxolimab was administered to patients every 2 weeks at six dose levels: 0.01, 0.1, 0.3, 1.5, 3 and 10 mg/kg. Of the approximately 54 dose-escalation patients, hepatocellular carcinoma was present in approximately 20, melanoma in around 15, renal cell carcinoma in 9 and head and neck cancer in 9. In the dose-escalation cohort, more than 80% of patients were male, and the mean age was approximately 60 years with a range of roughly 23 to 79. Patients were allowed to have had prior anti-PD-1, anti-PD-L1 or anti-CTLA-4 therapy, and approximately 43% of the dose-escalation patients had previously received checkpoint inhibitors. Partial responses occurred in three dose-escalation patients, of whom one had hepatocellular carcinoma and two had cutaneous melanoma. The purpose of peripheral TCRbeta sequencing was to test whether ivuxolimab changed TCR sequence diversity and led to clonal T-cell expansion. The monotherapy dose-escalation portion (N of about 49 patients) of the phase I ivuxolimab trial is reported in the paper. Points the paper makes about the study in general: In the 0.1-3.0 mg/kg groups, partial responders had among the lowest normalized peripheral clonal expansion, particularly in CD8+ T cells. After ivuxolimab, more expanded clones were found on average in CD8+ T cells than in CD4+ T cells. Low levels of normalized T-cell clonal expansion were also seen in some patients who did not respond. At doses of 0.1 to 3.0 mg/kg, clonal expansion of both CD4+ and CD8+ T cells in blood was seen between baseline and week 6. Antigen specificity was not determined for the clonally expanded peripheral T cells.

Genomic DNA was isolated from the sorted cells so that the TCRbeta CDR3 region could be sequenced. TCRbeta CDR3 regions were sequenced using the immunoSEQ Assay. Drawn from immuneACCESS, this table holds only the in-frame rearrangements with V and J called that TCRdb kept. Clones are partly lost; checked studies trace under half to an unresolved V gene and leave the rest unexplained. This sample lists approximately 73,000 clones; approximately 86% were detected once. The top ten clonotypes cover under 1.5% of the sample. The trial excluded patients who had a history of autoimmune disease or who were on systemic immunosuppression. In every dose cohort, peripheral blood was drawn for TCR sequencing at baseline, cycle 4 day 1, and cycle 7 day 1. Samples came from an open-label, multicenter, first-in-human phase I dose-escalation trial of ivuxolimab. Adults with locally advanced or metastatic head and neck squamous cell, hepatocellular, melanoma or renal cell carcinoma were enrolled in the trial. CD4+ and CD8+ T cells were sorted separately from peripheral blood before TCR sequencing.

Looking up the germline V gene yields CDR1 SQVTM and CDR2 ANQGSEA. V has 7 bases trimmed and J has 3 bases trimmed; junction bases matching no gene number 7. The CDR3 holds 13 amino acids from the cysteine to the phenylalanine. Here the CDR3 DNA is all that survives: 39 bases in frame from base 1. Details on this clone: Its binding antigen is unknown. No qualities accompany the bases; no much larger clone lies one base away.

The rearrangement joined TRBV29-1 to TRBJ2-7, with 9 bases in between that match TRBD1. This receptor was obtained from an adult with an advanced solid tumor such as melanoma, head and neck, liver or kidney cancer. The material was CD4+ or CD8+ T cells sorted from blood, obtained in a trial of the OX40 agonist ivuxolimab. The CDR3 reads CSEPRGQGYEQYF. The nucleotide sequence reads as follows: TGCAGCGAACCCCGGGGACAGGGCTACGAGCAGTACTTC.